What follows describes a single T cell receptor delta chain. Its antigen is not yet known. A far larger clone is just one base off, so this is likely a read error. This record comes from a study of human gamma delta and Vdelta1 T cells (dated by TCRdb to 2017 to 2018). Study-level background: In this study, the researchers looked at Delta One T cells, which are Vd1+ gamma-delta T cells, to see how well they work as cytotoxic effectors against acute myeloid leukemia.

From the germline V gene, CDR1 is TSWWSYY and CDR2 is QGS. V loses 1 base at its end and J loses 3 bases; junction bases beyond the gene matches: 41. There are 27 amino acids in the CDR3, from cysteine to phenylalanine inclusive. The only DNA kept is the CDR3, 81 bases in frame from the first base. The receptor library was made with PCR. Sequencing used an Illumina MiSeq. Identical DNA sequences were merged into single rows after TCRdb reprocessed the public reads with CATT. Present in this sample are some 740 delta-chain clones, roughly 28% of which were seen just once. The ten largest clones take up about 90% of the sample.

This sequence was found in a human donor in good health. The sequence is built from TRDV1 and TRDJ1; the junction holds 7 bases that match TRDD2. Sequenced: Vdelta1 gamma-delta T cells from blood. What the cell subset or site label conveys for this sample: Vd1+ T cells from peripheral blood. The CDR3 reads CALGEPPFRKRPSLDGEYCLGSDKLIF. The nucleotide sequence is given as TGTGCTCTTGGGGAACCTCCATTCAGGAAGCGGCCTTCCTTGGATGGGGAATATTGCCTGGGATCCGATAAACTCATCTTT.